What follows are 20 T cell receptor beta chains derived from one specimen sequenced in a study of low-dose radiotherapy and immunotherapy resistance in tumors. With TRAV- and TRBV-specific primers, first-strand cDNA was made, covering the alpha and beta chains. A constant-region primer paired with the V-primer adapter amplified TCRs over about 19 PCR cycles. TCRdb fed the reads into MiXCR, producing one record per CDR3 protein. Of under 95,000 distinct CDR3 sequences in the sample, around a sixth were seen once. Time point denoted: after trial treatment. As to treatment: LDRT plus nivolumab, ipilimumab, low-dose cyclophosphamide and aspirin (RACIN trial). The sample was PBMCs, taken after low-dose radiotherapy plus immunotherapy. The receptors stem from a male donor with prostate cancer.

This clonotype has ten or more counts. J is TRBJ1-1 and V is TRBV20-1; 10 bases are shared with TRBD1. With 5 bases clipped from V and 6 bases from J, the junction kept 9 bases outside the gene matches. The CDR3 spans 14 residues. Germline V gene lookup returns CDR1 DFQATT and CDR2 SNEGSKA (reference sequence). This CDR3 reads CSAFRDRGLPEAFF. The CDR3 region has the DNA TGCAGTGCTTTCCGGGACAGGGGTTTACCTGAAGCTTTCTTT.

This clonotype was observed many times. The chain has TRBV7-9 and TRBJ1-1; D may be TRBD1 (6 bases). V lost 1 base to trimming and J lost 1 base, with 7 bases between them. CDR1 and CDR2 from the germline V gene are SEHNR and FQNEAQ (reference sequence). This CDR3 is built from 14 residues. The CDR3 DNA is TGTGCCAGCAGCTTAGGGACAGAGAACACTGAAGCTTTCTTT. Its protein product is CASSLGTENTEAFF.

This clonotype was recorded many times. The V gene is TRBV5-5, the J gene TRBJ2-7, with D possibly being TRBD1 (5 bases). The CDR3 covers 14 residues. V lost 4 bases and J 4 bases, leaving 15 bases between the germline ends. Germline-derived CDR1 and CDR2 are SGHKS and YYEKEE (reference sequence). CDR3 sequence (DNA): TGTGCCAGCAGCCGCCAGGACATCGTATACGAGCAGTACTTC. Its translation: CASSRQDIVYEQYF.

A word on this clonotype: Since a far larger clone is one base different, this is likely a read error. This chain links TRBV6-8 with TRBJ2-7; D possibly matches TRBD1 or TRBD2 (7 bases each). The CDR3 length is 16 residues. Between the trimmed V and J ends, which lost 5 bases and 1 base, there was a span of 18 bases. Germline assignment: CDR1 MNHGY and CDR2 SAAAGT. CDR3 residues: CASSEAGQMGSYEQYF. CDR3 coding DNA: TGTGCCAGCAGTGAAGCGGGACAGATGGGTTCCTACGAGCAGTACTTC.

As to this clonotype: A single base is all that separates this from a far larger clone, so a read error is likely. This chain's CDR3 is CASENAYEQHF. The CDR3 bases are TGTGCCAGCGAAAACGCCTACGAGCAGCACTTC. This chain connects TRBV26 to TRBJ2-7. TRBV26 is described as a pseudogene. This CDR3 has 11 amino acids.

The chain's CDR3 is CASSVGNNEQYF. The CDR3, as DNA: TGTGCCAGCAGTGTCGGAAACAATGAGCAGTACTTC. The chain links TRBV6-2 or TRBV6-3 to TRBJ2-7; D uncertain. Germline values: CDR1 MNHEY, CDR2 SVGEGT. The ends were cut back, 5 bases at V and 7 bases at J, with 12 bases in the middle. This CDR3 has 12 amino acids.

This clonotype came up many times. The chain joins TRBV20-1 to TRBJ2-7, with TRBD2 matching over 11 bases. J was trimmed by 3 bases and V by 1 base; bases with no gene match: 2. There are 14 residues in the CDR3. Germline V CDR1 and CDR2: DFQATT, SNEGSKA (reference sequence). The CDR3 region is CSARGTSGSYEQYF. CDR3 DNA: TGCAGTGCTAGAGGTACTAGCGGGAGCTACGAGCAGTACTTC.

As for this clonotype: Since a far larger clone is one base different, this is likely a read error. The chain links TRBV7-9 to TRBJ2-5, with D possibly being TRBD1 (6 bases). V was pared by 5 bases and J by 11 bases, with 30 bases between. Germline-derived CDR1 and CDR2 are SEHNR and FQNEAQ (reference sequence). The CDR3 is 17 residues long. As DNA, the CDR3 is TGTGCCAGCAGCACCACAGGGCACCAAAGAGCTAACAATGAGCAGTACTTC. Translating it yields CASSTTGHQRANNEQYF. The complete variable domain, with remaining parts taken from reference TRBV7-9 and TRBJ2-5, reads DTGVSQNPRHKITKRGQNVTFRCDPISEHNRLYWYRQTLGQGPEFLTYFQNEAQLEKSRLLSDRFSAERPKGSFSTLEIQRTEQGDSAMYLCASSTTGHQRANNEQYFGPGTRLLVL.

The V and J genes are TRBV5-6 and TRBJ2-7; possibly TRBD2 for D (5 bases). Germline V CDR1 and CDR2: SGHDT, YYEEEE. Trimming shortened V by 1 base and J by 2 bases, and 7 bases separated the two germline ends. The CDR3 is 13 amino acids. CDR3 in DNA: TGTGCCAGCAGCTTGCAACTAGCCTACGAGCAGTACTTC. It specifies CASSLQLAYEQYF.

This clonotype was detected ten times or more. The CDR3 loop reads CASSLGLAPQETQYF. The DNA of the CDR3 is TGCGCCAGCAGCCTCGGGTTAGCGCCTCAAGAGACCCAGTACTTC. V usage is TRBV4-3 and J usage is TRBJ2-5; D is possibly TRBD2 (5 bases). V lost 4 bases and J lost 2, with 14 bases in between. The CDR3 length is 15 residues. Germline V gene sequence: CDR1 LGHNA, CDR2 YSLEER.

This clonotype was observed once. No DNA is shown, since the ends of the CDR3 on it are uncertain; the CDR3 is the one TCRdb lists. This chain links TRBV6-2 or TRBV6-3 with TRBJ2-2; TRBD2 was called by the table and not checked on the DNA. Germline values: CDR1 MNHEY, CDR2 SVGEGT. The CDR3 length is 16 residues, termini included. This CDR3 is CASRKSSGSTGELFFF.

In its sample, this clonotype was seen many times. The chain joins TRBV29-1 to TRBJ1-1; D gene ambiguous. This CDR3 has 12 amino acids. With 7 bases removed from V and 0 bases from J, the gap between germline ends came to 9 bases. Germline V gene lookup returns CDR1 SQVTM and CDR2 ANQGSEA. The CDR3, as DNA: TGCAGCGCCGTAGGATTGAACACTGAAGCTTTCTTT. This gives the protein CSAVGLNTEAFF. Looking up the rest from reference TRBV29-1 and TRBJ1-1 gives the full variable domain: SAVISQKPSRDICQRGTSLTIQCQVDSQVTMMFWYRQQPGQSLTLIATANQGSEATYESGFVIDKFPISRPNLTFSTLTVSNMSPEDSSIYLCSAVGLNTEAFFGQGTRLTVV.

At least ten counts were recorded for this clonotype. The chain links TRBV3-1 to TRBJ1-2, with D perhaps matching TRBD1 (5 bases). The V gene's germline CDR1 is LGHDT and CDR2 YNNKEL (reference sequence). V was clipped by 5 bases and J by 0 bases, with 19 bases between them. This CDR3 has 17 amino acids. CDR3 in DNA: TGTGCCAGCAGCTCGGGGGACCGCGGCAGGGCTAACTATGGCTACACCTTC. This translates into CASSSGDRGRANYGYTF.

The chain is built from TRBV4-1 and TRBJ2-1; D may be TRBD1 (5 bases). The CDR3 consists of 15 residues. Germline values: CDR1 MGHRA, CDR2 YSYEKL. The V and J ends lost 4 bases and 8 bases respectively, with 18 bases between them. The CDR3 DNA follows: TGCGCCAGCAGCCCTGGACATGCCGCTCTCTATGAGCAGTTCTTC. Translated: CASSPGHAALYEQFF.

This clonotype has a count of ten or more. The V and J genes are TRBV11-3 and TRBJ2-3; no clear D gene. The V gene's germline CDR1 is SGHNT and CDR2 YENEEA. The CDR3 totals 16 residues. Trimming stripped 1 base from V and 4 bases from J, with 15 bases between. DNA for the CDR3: TGTGCCAGCAGCTTAGGCACTGTCGCAAGCCCAGATACGCAGTATTTT. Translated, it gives CASSLGTVASPDTQYF.

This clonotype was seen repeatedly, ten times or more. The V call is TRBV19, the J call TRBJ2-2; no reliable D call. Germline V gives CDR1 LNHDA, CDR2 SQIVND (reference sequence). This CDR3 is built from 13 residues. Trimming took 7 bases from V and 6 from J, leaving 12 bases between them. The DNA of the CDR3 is TGTGCCAGTATGCCCCATTCCGCCGGGGAGCTGTTTTTT. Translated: CASMPHSAGELFF.

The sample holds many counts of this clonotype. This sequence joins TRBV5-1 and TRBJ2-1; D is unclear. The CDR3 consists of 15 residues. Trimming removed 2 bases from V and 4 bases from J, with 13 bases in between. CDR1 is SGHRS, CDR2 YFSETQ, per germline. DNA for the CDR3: TGCGCCAGCAGCTTTCTTCCCGGTACATACAATGAGCAGTTCTTC. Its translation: CASSFLPGTYNEQFF. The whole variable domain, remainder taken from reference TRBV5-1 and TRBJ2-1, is KAGVTQTPRYLIKTRGQQVTLSCSPISGHRSVSWYQQTPGQGLQFLFEYFSETQRNKGNFPGRFSGRQFSNSRSEMNVSTLELGDSALYLCASSFLPGTYNEQFFGPGTRLTVL.

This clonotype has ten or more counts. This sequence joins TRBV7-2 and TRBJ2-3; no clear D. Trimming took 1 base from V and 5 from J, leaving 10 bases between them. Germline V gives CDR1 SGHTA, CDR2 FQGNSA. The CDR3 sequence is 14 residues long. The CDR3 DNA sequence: TGTGCCAGCAGCTTAGGGGCAACACAAGATACGCAGTATTTT. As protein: CASSLGATQDTQYF. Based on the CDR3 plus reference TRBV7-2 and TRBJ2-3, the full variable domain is GAGVSQSPSNKVTEKGKDVELRCDPISGHTALYWYRQSLGQGLEFLIYFQGNSAPDKSGLPSDRFSAERTGGSVSTLTIQRTQQEDSAVYLCASSLGATQDTQYFGPGTRLTVL.

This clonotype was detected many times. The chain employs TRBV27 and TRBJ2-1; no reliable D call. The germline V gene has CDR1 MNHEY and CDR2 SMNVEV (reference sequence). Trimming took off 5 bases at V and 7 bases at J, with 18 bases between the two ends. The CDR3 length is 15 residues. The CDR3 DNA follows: TGTGCCAGCAGTCCTTGGACCAGTGTTGGGAATGAGCAGTTCTTC. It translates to CASSPWTSVGNEQFF.

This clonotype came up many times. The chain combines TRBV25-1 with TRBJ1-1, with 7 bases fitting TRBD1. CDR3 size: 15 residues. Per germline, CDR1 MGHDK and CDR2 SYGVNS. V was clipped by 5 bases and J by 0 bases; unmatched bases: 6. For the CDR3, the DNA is TGTGCCAGCAGTCCTTCGACAGGGATGAACACTGAAGCTTTCTTT. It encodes CASSPSTGMNTEAFF.